Listed here are 28 T cell receptor beta chains from one sample, sequenced in a study of cytomegalovirus exposure and HLA in healthy donors. PCR amplification relied on 60 Vbeta primers (plus 13 Jbeta primers). The table came from immunoSEQ multiplex PCR; TCRdb's copy has only in-frame clones and leaves some out. The sample has about 200,000 clones, and its top ten clones hold about 1.1%. The sequenced material came from PBMCs. These receptors were collected from a girl between 2 and 10 years old in good health and CMV-seropositive.

The CDR3 DNA is TGTGCCAGCAGTCCGAGACAGGGTCAAAACTCTGGGGCCAACGTCCTGACTTTC. Translating it yields CASSPRQGQNSGANVLTF. The chain links TRBV2 to TRBJ2-6; 7 bases align to TRBD1. CDR1 and CDR2 from the germline V gene are SNHLY and FYNNEI. Unmatched junction bases numbered 10, after V lost 5 bases and J lost 0 bases. The CDR3 length is 18 residues.

J is TRBJ2-4 and V is TRBV7-9; 11 bases line up with TRBD1. The CDR3 has 16 residues. The V gene's germline CDR1 is SEHNR and CDR2 FQNEAQ (reference sequence). Germline trimming cut 5 bases from V and 8 bases from J; bases unmatched to any gene: 11. CDR3 in amino acids: CASSPGQGASVYIQYF. The CDR3 DNA reads as TGTGCCAGCAGCCCCGGACAGGGGGCGTCTGTTTACATTCAGTACTTC.

The chain has TRBV28 and TRBJ2-5; D uncertain. The CDR3 runs 14 residues. Deletions cut 3 bases from V and 1 base from J, with 9 bases between. In germline, CDR1 is MDHEN, CDR2 SYDVKM. The CDR3 sequence: CASSFEQTQETQYF. The CDR3 DNA is TGTGCCAGCAGTTTCGAACAGACCCAAGAGACCCAGTACTTC.

The chain has TRBV10-3 and TRBJ2-2; tentatively, D is TRBD2 (6 bases). The V and J ends lost 3 bases and 5 bases respectively, with 7 bases between them. The germline V gene has CDR1 ENHRY and CDR2 SYGVKD. The CDR3 length is 13 residues. The CDR3 bases are TGTGCCATCAGTGATGCGGGGACCGGGGAGCTGTTTTTT. Amino acids: CAISDAGTGELFF.

This chain uses TRBV6-1 with TRBJ2-3, with a tentative D call TRBD1 (5 bases). The V end was cut by 3 bases, the J end by 3 bases, with 7 bases between. This CDR3 region has 13 residues. CDR1 is MNHNS and CDR2 is SASEGT in the germline V gene. The CDR3 DNA reads as TGTGCCAGCAGTGAGCCAGGGACAGATACGCAGTATTTT. Protein: CASSEPGTDTQYF.

This chain connects TRBV27 to TRBJ1-5, with D unclear. Looked up from germline, CDR1 is MNHEY and CDR2 is SMNVEV (reference sequence). The CDR3 totals 13 residues. V was clipped by 2 bases and J by 4 bases, with 6 bases between them. DNA for the CDR3: TGTGCCAGCAGTTTACGGGAGAATCAGCCCCAGCATTTT. Residues: CASSLRENQPQHF.

In the case of this clone: Additional DNA sequences in this sample encode the identical CDR3. The rearrangement joins TRBV27 to TRBJ1-5; D is uncertain. V lost 2 bases and J lost 2, with 4 bases in between. Germline lookup yields CDR1 MNHEY and CDR2 SMNVEV (reference sequence). This CDR3 has 13 residues. This chain's CDR3 is CASSLRGNQPQHF. CDR3 in DNA: TGTGCCAGCAGTTTACGGGGCAATCAGCCCCAGCATTTT.

V gene TRBV6-5 combines with J gene TRBJ1-2; 9 bases align to TRBD1. CDR1 MNHEY and CDR2 SVGAGI come from the germline V gene. CDR3 length equals 15 residues. V trimming: 5 bases; J trimming: 7 bases; junction bases outside the gene matches: 11. The CDR3 nucleotides are TGTGCCAGCAGTCGTCCCACAGGGGGCTTGACTGGCTACACCTTC. It codes for CASSRPTGGLTGYTF.

The chain combines TRBV2 with TRBJ2-5; TRBD1 is a possible D gene (5 bases). This CDR3 region has 14 residues. Germline assignment: CDR1 SNHLY and CDR2 FYNNEI. V lost 5 bases and J 4 bases, leaving 14 bases between the germline ends. CDR3 sequence reads: CASSLKQARETQYF. The CDR3 bases are TGTGCCAGCAGTTTAAAACAGGCCAGAGAGACCCAGTACTTC.

V is TRBV19 and J is TRBJ2-3, with TRBD2 matching over 7 bases. CDR3 size: 15 residues. The V segment lost 1 base and the J segment 4 bases; nucleotides outside the gene matches: 5. The germline CDR1 and CDR2 sequences are LNHDA and SQIVND (reference sequence). The CDR3 spells CASSIVAGEADTQYF. The CDR3 DNA reads as TGTGCCAGTAGTATAGTGGCGGGAGAGGCAGATACGCAGTATTTT.

The chain is built from TRBV7-9 and TRBJ2-3, with D possibly matching TRBD1 (6 bases). The germline V and J ends were trimmed by 5 bases and 2 bases, with 14 bases remaining between them. This CDR3 has 15 amino acids. CDR1 is SEHNR and CDR2 is FQNEAQ in the germline V gene (reference sequence). The CDR3 nucleotides are TGTGCCAGCAGCGACCGGACAGTGGCCACAGATACGCAGTATTTT. Encoded protein: CASSDRTVATDTQYF.

The chain has TRBV6-5 and TRBJ2-3, with D perhaps TRBD1 (5 bases). Trimming removed 5 bases at V and 4 bases at J, with 10 bases between. This CDR3 region has 13 residues. Germline V gene data show CDR1 as MNHEY and CDR2 as SVGAGI. The CDR3 region is CASSPGPPDTQYF. The CDR3 bases are TGTGCCAGCAGTCCAGGGCCCCCAGATACGCAGTATTTT.

The chain joins TRBV2 to TRBJ1-5; D is unresolved. Germline CDR1 SNHLY, CDR2 FYNNEI. This CDR3 is 14 amino acids long. V gave up 3 bases and J gave up 1 base, with 7 bases separating them. The CDR3 loop reads CASSEWQSNQPQHF. The CDR3 region has the DNA TGTGCCAGCAGTGAGTGGCAGAGCAATCAGCCCCAGCATTTT.

This chain uses TRBV19 with TRBJ2-1; 11 bases line up with TRBD1. CDR1 LNHDA and CDR2 SQIVND come from the germline V gene (reference sequence). V lost 5 bases, J lost 3 bases, and 6 bases stayed unmatched. This CDR3 region has 16 residues. CDR3 nucleotides: TGTGCCAGTAGTCCCCGGACAGGGGGCGGCTACAATGAGCAGTTCTTC. Translating it yields CASSPRTGGGYNEQFF.

The chain employs TRBV28 and TRBJ1-2, with a tentative D call TRBD1 (6 bases). Germline CDR1 is MDHEN and CDR2 is SYDVKM. The CDR3 totals 13 residues. Deletions cut 2 bases from V and 9 bases from J, with 13 bases between. The CDR3 DNA sequence: TGTGCCAGCAGTTTAGGCCAGGGGACTAGCTACACCTTC. Its protein is CASSLGQGTSYTF.

The chain employs TRBV6-1 and TRBJ2-7; D not certain. CDR3 length equals 13 residues. Trimming removed 2 bases from V and 4 bases from J, with 9 bases in between. Germline V gives CDR1 MNHNS, CDR2 SASEGT. CDR3 nucleotide sequence: TGTGCCAGCAGTGAACAGGCTCTATACGAGCAGTACTTC. The encoded protein is CASSEQALYEQYF.

The chain has TRBV5-4 and TRBJ2-5; unclear D gene. The CDR3 has 15 residues. The germline V and J ends were trimmed by 2 bases and 0 bases, with 11 bases remaining between them. Germline V gene sequence: CDR1 SGHNT, CDR2 YYREEE (reference sequence). The CDR3 nucleotides read TGTGCCAGCAGCTTCGATTGGCCGTACCAAGAGACCCAGTACTTC. Its protein is CASSFDWPYQETQYF.

This chain uses TRBV27 with TRBJ2-1, with 9 bases identical to TRBD2. Germline CDR1 is MNHEY and CDR2 is SMNVEV (reference sequence). J gave up 4 bases and V 7 bases, and 8 bases lay outside the gene matches. CDR3 size: 15 residues. The CDR3 sequence is CASTPGTSQYNEQFF. The CDR3 DNA sequence: TGTGCCAGCACCCCCGGGACTAGCCAATACAATGAGCAGTTCTTC.

V usage is TRBV9 and J usage is TRBJ2-2; D not certain. The CDR3 contains 14 residues. Trimming shortened V by 0 bases and J by 6 bases, and 9 bases separated the two germline ends. The V gene's germline CDR1 is SGDLS and CDR2 YYNGEE. The CDR3 nucleotides read TGTGCCAGCAGCGTAGAGGATAGCCCCGGGGAGCTGTTTTTT. Protein sequence: CASSVEDSPGELFF.

V gene TRBV28 combines with J gene TRBJ2-7, with 8 bases matching TRBD1. J gave up 3 bases and V 6 bases, and 4 bases lay outside the gene matches. The CDR3 length is 13 residues. Germline V gene data show CDR1 as MDHEN and CDR2 as SYDVKM. CDR3 region: CASRTGVLYEQYF. CDR3 bases: TGTGCCAGCAGGACAGGGGTCCTCTACGAGCAGTACTTC.

V gene TRBV13 combines with J gene TRBJ1-1; maybe TRBD1 (5 bases). The V end was cut by 3 bases, the J end by 1 base, with 6 bases between. Germline values: CDR1 PRHDT, CDR2 FYEKMQ (reference sequence). This CDR3 has 13 amino acids. In DNA form, the CDR3 reads TGTGCCAGCAGCTTTACAGGGAACACTGAAGCTTTCTTT. This gives the protein CASSFTGNTEAFF.

This chain joins TRBV11-3 and TRBJ2-3; D may be TRBD2 (5 bases). Trimming shortened V by 1 base and J by 2 bases, and 13 bases separated the two germline ends. The CDR3 is made up of 16 amino acids. The germline V gene encodes CDR1 SGHNT and CDR2 YENEEA. CDR3 protein: CASSLGSSGPTDTQYF. The CDR3, as DNA: TGTGCCAGCAGCTTAGGTTCAAGCGGCCCCACAGATACGCAGTATTTT.

The V and J genes are TRBV28 and TRBJ2-7; 7 bases are shared with TRBD2. J was trimmed by 6 bases and V by 3 bases; bases with no gene match: 8. The CDR3 covers 14 residues. The germline CDR1 and CDR2 sequences are MDHEN and SYDVKM. The DNA for the CDR3 is TGTGCCAGCAGTTTGCTCAGGGAGGGGAGCGAGCAGTACTTC. Protein product: CASSLLREGSEQYF.

The rearrangement joins TRBV19 to TRBJ2-7; TRBD2 agrees at 9 bases. Germline V CDR1 and CDR2: LNHDA, SQIVND (reference sequence). The length of the CDR3 is 14 residues. The V gene end was trimmed by 3 bases and the J gene end by 3 bases; junction bases not matched to a gene: 3. The CDR3 region has the DNA TGTGCCAGTAGTATCCTAGCGGGACGCTACGAGCAGTACTTC. As protein: CASSILAGRYEQYF. The variable domain in full, completed from reference TRBV19 and TRBJ2-7, reads DGGITQSPKYLFRKEGQNVTLSCEQNLNHDAMYWYRQDPGQGLRLIYYSQIVNDFQKGDIAEGYSVSREKKESFPLTVTSAQKNPTAFYLCASSILAGRYEQYFGPGTRLTVT.

The CDR3 here is CASLNPSAERLDTQYF. In nucleotides, the CDR3 is TGTGCCAGCCTAAACCCTAGCGCGGAGCGGTTAGATACGCAGTATTTT. The chain recombines TRBV6-4 with TRBJ2-3; D possibly corresponds to TRBD2 (6 bases). There are 16 residues in the CDR3. Germline CDR1 and CDR2: MRHNA and SNTAGT. Trimming took off 8 bases at V and 5 bases at J, with 23 bases between the two ends.

V and J are TRBV7-2 and TRBJ2-3; 11 bases agree with TRBD2. The J segment lost 0 bases and the V segment lost 7 bases, leaving 12 bases of the junction unmatched. Germline CDR1 SGHTA, CDR2 FQGNSA. This CDR3 has 18 amino acids. This CDR3 is CASTKGLAGGLSTDTQYF. The CDR3 DNA is TGTGCCAGCACCAAAGGTCTAGCGGGAGGCCTCAGCACAGATACGCAGTATTTT.

J is TRBJ2-7 and V is TRBV5-6, with a possible D match to TRBD1 (7 bases). Looked up from germline, CDR1 is SGHDT and CDR2 is YYEEEE. Between the trimmed V and J ends, which lost 4 bases and 3 bases, there was a span of 17 bases. The CDR3 consists of 15 residues. As DNA, the CDR3 is TGTGCCAGCAGCCGCTTGGGGCGGGACAGCTACGAGCAGTACTTC. Translation: CASSRLGRDSYEQYF.

The rearrangement joins TRBV28 to TRBJ1-2, with D maybe TRBD1 (6 bases). The CDR3 has 14 residues. In germline, CDR1 is MDHEN, CDR2 SYDVKM. With 2 bases removed from V and 2 bases from J, the gap between germline ends came to 9 bases. Here the CDR3 DNA reads TGTGCCAGCAGTTTAACAGGGTTAAACTATGGCTACACCTTC. It translates to CASSLTGLNYGYTF.